This TCR beta chain was identified in a study of shared clonotypes between healthy human individuals (TCRdb year 2020). Regarding the study in general: A few men and two women, aged 18 to 49 years, made up the cohort. Per donor, three plates each were used for CD4 naive and CD4 memory, two for CD8 naive, and one for CD8 memory. Blood TCR repertoires of five healthy adults were deeply sequenced to estimate repertoire size and the extent of clonotype sharing between individuals. Different laboratories and diverse techniques were used to prepare libraries and sequence TCR repertoires, to increase sequencing depth and limit assay-specific biases. Between about 0.9 and 8.9 billion PBMCs per donor were obtained by leukapheresis.

Donors were healthy HIV-negative adults with no recently reported acute infections or vaccinations. Only Caucasian adults living in Nashville, Tennessee, USA were represented among the donors. CD8 memory samples were composed of magnetically selected CD45RO+ cells combined with CCR7-negative CD45RA+ effector memory (TemRA) cells. Blood was collected by leukapheresis, and PBMCs were isolated by Ficoll-Histopaque density gradient centrifugation and then cryopreserved in liquid nitrogen vapor phase. Purity and quantity of every magnetically sorted T cell population were checked by analytical flow cytometry. Genomic DNA was isolated from every sorted fraction and measured by UV absorbance on a Nanodrop 2000c. The germline V gene supplies CDR1 MGHDK and CDR2 SYGVNS. V loses 4 bases, J loses 3 bases, and the germline ends lie 9 bases apart. From its cysteine to its phenylalanine, the CDR3 spans 13 amino acids. The sequence is cut down to CDR3 DNA, 39 bases in frame from base 1.

As to this clone: Its target antigen remains unknown. Base qualities are not at hand, and no much larger clone is one base apart.

Using the deep immunoSEQ assay, TCR CDR3 regions were amplified from genomic DNA by multiplex PCR. Extracted genomic DNA from each cell subset was distributed evenly across all wells of several immunoSEQ 96-well plates, and each plate was treated as a replicate. Each replicate PCR for sorted subsets received approximately 220 ng genomic DNA, equal to around 32,000 T cell genomes. The purified libraries were quantified using a Qubit 3.0 fluorometer, sized with a Bioanalyzer 2100, and then quantified again using the KAPA Library Quantification kit. Every immunoSEQ 96-well plate was sequenced on a dedicated single-read 150-cycle Illumina NextSeq 550 flow cell. Regarding the original processing steps: Because only junctional sequences without quality scores were contained in the immunoSEQ output, filtering matching that applied to full-length reads could not be performed. Sequences were annotated with PyIR, a Python wrapper for IgBLAST v1.9, and V/J genes and CDR3 were assigned using IMGT germline references. Any read was removed if the V/J assignment was weak (E-value above 1e-6), the CDR3 was missing, or the read contained stop codons, out-of-frame junctions, or ambiguous translated residues. A V3J clonotype was defined by an identical inferred V gene, J gene, and CDR3 amino acid sequence. The percentage overlap between two repertoires was calculated by dividing the number of shared unique clonotypes by the size of the smaller repertoire. Repertoire richness was assessed with RTK rarefaction, the Chao1 estimator, and Recon v2.1 estimates of unobserved clonotypes. Generation probabilities for all TCRbeta clonotypes obtained by the gDNA method from a handful of donors were computed using OLGA. TCRdb retrieved this table from immuneACCESS and kept in-frame rearrangements only. Not all clones are present; in checked studies, unresolved V genes account for under half, and no reason is known for the remainder. Clonal size and the V and J genes are those of that table, whereas D and trimming came from the DNA. The sample profile shows around 99,000 clones; 68% of them were found once. Clones ranked in the top ten supply roughly 49% of the sample.

The research as a whole found: About 5% of naive CD4, more than 3% of naive CD8, around 2.3% of memory CD4, and less than 0.45% of memory CD8 clonotypes were shared across several donors. Rarefaction of sorted-subset datasets indicated incomplete sequencing despite the large sequencing depth. Naive subsets generally had larger estimated clonotype richness than memory subsets did. Sampling was restricted to blood, and TCR repertoires in tissue are likely to differ from TCR repertoires in blood. Pairwise subsampling indicated that sequencing depth was expected to affect the degree of clonotype sharing among donors. Because the study included a small number of donors, the genetic and exposure-history diversity represented was limited. Higher generation probabilities were observed for clonotypes shared by all four sorted-subset donors than for non-shared clonotypes.

The TCR was taken from a man between 25 and 39 years old in good health. The chain uses TRBV25-1 and TRBJ2-5, and perhaps TRBD1 as D gene, on 6 matching bases. Input material: memory CD8+ T cells sorted from blood. In the paper's terms, the cell subset or site label means: CD45RO+ cells pooled with CCR7-negative TemRA cells. The base sequence is TGTGCCAGCAGTGTTCGGACAGAAGAGACCCAGTACTTC. This codes for CASSVRTEETQYF. This CDR3, with the reference TRBV25-1 and TRBJ2-5 proteins standing in past its ends, gives the full variable domain EADIYQTPRYLVIGTGKKITLECSQTMGHDKMYWYQQDPGMELHLIHYSYGVNSTEKGDLSSESTVSRIRTEHFPLTLESARPSHTSQYLCASSVRTEETQYFGPGTRLLVL.